What follows is one T cell receptor beta chain and its context. The sample is drawn from a study of blood T cell repertoires in COVID-19. Across the study: PBMCs, B-cell-depleted T cells, or T cells were the source of the cDNA or gDNA that made up the material.

J lost 3 bases, V lost 4 bases, and 6 bases had no gene match. The V gene's germline CDR1 is SGHRS and CDR2 YFSETQ. This CDR3 has 14 residues. Method: immunoSEQ multiplex PCR; TCRdb's copy keeps in-frame clones and lacks some. This sample yields under 400,000 clones, of which more than 70% are seen a single time; approximately 1.8% belongs to the top ten. This sequence was found in a woman in her 30s with COVID-19, enrolled during active disease. The sequenced material came from peripheral blood. The chain carries TRBV5-1 and TRBJ1-2, with 7 bases identical to TRBD1. The CDR3 region is CASSPQGTDYGYTF. The CDR3 DNA is TGCGCCAGCAGCCCACAGGGGACGGACTATGGCTACACCTTC.